This TCR beta chain was sequenced in a study of cytomegalovirus exposure and HLA in healthy donors. The study's findings and limits: In the 95 to 150 validation repertoires, a later analysis found that first-cohort TCR clusters tended to co-occur. It was approximately 150 TCR beta chains that were listed as cytomegalovirus-associated.

Remarks on this clone: Its antigen is unidentified.

TCRdb keeps only in-frame clones here, not all; method: immunoSEQ multiplex PCR. The sample lists more than 95,000 clones, approximately 90% occurring once. Germline loops: CDR1 LNHDA, CDR2 SQIVND (reference sequence). The CDR3 has 15 residues. The V segment lost 3 bases and the J segment 4 bases; nucleotides outside the gene matches: 8. The sequence came from a man younger than 35 in good health and CMV-seropositive. Material: PBMCs. The rearrangement links TRBV19 to TRBJ2-7, with 8 bases aligning to TRBD2. Here the CDR3 DNA reads TGTGCCAGTAGTATTGCGGGGGGCCCCACTTACGAGCAGTACTTC. Its protein product is CASSIAGGPTYEQYF. Based on the CDR3 plus reference TRBV19 and TRBJ2-7, the full variable domain is DGGITQSPKYLFRKEGQNVTLSCEQNLNHDAMYWYRQDPGQGLRLIYYSQIVNDFQKGDIAEGYSVSREKKESFPLTVTSAQKNPTAFYLCASSIAGGPTYEQYFGPGTRLTVT.